The source of this T cell receptor (beta chain) is a study of cytomegalovirus exposure and HLA in healthy donors. Germline V gene sequence: CDR1 LNHDA, CDR2 SQIVND (reference sequence). Trimming took 6 bases from V and 5 from J; bases not matched to a gene: 4. This CDR3 region has 12 residues. Primers included in the PCR were 60 Vbeta and 13 Jbeta primers. TCRdb's table, derived via immunoSEQ multiplex PCR, lists solely in-frame clones and lacks some. The data hold 100,000 to 150,000 clones, with just under 75% observed a single time. This sequence was found in a man aged 55 to 70 in good health and CMV-seropositive. The sample comprised PBMCs. The rearrangement joins TRBV19 to TRBJ2-7; 7 bases are a match to TRBD1. The CDR3 coding sequence is TGTGCCAGTAGAGGGGGCACTAACGAGCAGTACTTC. This codes for CASRGGTNEQYF.